This is a list of T cell receptor beta chains from one sample in a study of blood T cell repertoires in COVID-19. Method: immunoSEQ multiplex PCR; TCRdb's copy keeps in-frame clones and lacks some. Of about 80,000 clones listed, approximately 78% were seen once; the top ten hold 30% to 45%. Sequencing was carried out using peripheral blood. The receptors here all came from a woman between 65 and 79 years old with acute or convalescent COVID-19. CDR3s include the opening cysteine and the closing phenylalanine or tryptophan. The D gene is left open where the match is weak. Clone size appears in some rows only: once, few, many, or a class for an expanded clone.

V gene	D gene	clone size	J gene	CDR3 DNA	CDR3 protein
TRBV30	.	.	TRBJ1-1	TGTGCCTGGAGTTTCGGACAACCGAACACTGAAGCTTTCTTT	CAWSFGQPNTEAFF
TRBV7-3	.	.	TRBJ2-1	TGTGCCAGCAGCTCTAGGAGAATCAGCTTCAATGAGCAGTTCTTC	CASSSRRISFNEQFF
TRBV7-9	TRBD1	.	TRBJ2-5	TGTGCCAGCAGCAAGGACAGGGGGCTTCGGGAGACCCAGTACTTC	CASSKDRGLRETQYF
TRBV4-1	TRBD1	.	TRBJ1-2	TGCGCCAGCAGCCAAGAAGGGACAGGGAGAGTCGGCTACACCTTC	CASSQEGTGRVGYTF
TRBV5-1	TRBD2	.	TRBJ2-3	TGCGCCAGCAGCTTGGCCTTTAGCGGGAGTTTTACAGATACGCAGTATTTT	CASSLAFSGSFTDTQYF
TRBV11-2	.	.	TRBJ2-5	TGTGCCAGCAGCTCATCGGGGGAGACCCAGTACTTC	CASSSSGETQYF
TRBV5-1	TRBD2	.	TRBJ2-7	TGCGCCAGCGACCCGAACGGGACTAGCGGGAGATCCCGCTCATACGAGCAGTACTTC	CASDPNGTSGRSRSYEQYF
TRBV19	.	few	TRBJ2-5	TGTGCCAGTAGTACTTCCTTCCAAGAGACCCAGTACTTC	CASSTSFQETQYF
TRBV12-5	TRBD2	.	TRBJ2-7	TGTGCTAGTGGTTTGGTACCCCCCGGGCGGGAGGGATACGAGCAGTACTTC	CASGLVPPGREGYEQYF
TRBV7-9	TRBD1	.	TRBJ1-1	TGTGCCAGCAGCTCCTGGGACAGGGGGCTTAACACTGAAGCTTTCTTT	CASSSWDRGLNTEAFF
TRBV7-2	TRBD1	.	TRBJ1-2	TGTGCCAGCAGCCAACAGGGGCCTCCCACTAACTATGGCTACACCTTC	CASSQQGPPTNYGYTF
TRBV6-6	TRBD2	.	TRBJ2-2	TGTGCCAGCAGTCAACATACTAGCGGGAGGGGCGGGGAGCTGTTTTTT	CASSQHTSGRGGELFF
TRBV10-3	TRBD2	.	TRBJ2-7	TGTGCCATCAGTGAGGGACTAGCGGACCTCTCCTACGAGCAGTACTTC	CAISEGLADLSYEQYF
TRBV11-2	TRBD1	.	TRBJ1-3	TGTGCCAGCAGCGTGGGACAGACGGGAAACACCATATATTTT	CASSVGQTGNTIYF
TRBV7-9	TRBD1	once	TRBJ1-1	TGTGCCAGCATCAAGGGACAGGGGAACACTGAAGCTTTCTTT	CASIKGQGNTEAFF
TRBV11-3	TRBD1	.	TRBJ1-5	TGTGCCAGCAGCTTAGGCGGGACAGGCGGGTTTAGCAATCAGCCCCAGCATTTT	CASSLGGTGGFSNQPQHF
TRBV5-4	TRBD1	.	TRBJ2-1	TGTGCCAGCACTCAGGGGGCGAACTACAATGAGCAGTTCTTC	CASTQGANYNEQFF
TRBV15	TRBD1	.	TRBJ1-2	TGTGCCACCAGCACTGGACAGGGAAACGGCTACACCTTC	CATSTGQGNGYTF
TRBV5-1	.	.	TRBJ2-7	TGCGCCAGCAGCTTGCTAATAACGAACTCCTACGAGCAGTACTTC	CASSLLITNSYEQYF
TRBV11-2	.	.	TRBJ2-3	TGTGCCAGCAGCTCCCTTCTGACAGATACGCAGTATTTT	CASSSLLTDTQYF
TRBV2	TRBD2	.	TRBJ2-5	TGTGCCAGCAGTGAACGCGGGAGGGCCGGGGAGACCCAGTACTTC	CASSERGRAGETQYF
TRBV24-1	TRBD1	once	TRBJ2-1	TGTGCCACCAGTGATACCGGGACAGGGCACTACAATGAGCAGTTCTTC	CATSDTGTGHYNEQFF
TRBV7-2	.	few	TRBJ1-2	TGTGCCAGCAGCCGTTACAGGACCAACTATGGCTACACCTTC	CASSRYRTNYGYTF
TRBV10-2	TRBD2	.	TRBJ2-5	TGCGCCAGCAGTGGGACTAGCGGGAGGGCCAGGGAGACCCAGTACTTC	CASSGTSGRARETQYF
TRBV6-4	.	few	TRBJ1-6	TGTGCCAGCAGACTCCAACAGGGCTCACCCCTCCACTTT	CASRLQQGSPLHF
TRBV4-1	.	.	TRBJ1-2	TGCGCCAGCAGCCAAGCCTTGCGTGGGGTCGCGGGAGTTGGCTACACCTTC	CASSQALRGVAGVGYTF
TRBV28	.	.	TRBJ1-4	TGTGCCAGCAGTTTGCGTAATGAAAAACTGTTTTTT	CASSLRNEKLFF
TRBV27	TRBD1	.	TRBJ1-5	TGTGCCAGCAGTCCGGGACAGGTTAGCAATCAGCCCCAGCATTTT	CASSPGQVSNQPQHF
TRBV6-6	.	.	TRBJ1-4	TGTGCCAGCAGTTACTATACCGGGGAGAAACTGTTTTTT	CASSYYTGEKLFF
TRBV30	.	.	TRBJ1-1	TGTGCCTGGAGGGGCGCGGGATCTGGCTATGAAGCTTTCTTT	CAWRGAGSGYEAFF
TRBV6-2/TRBV6-3	TRBD2	.	TRBJ2-1	TGTGCCAGCAGTTACACCGTCGGCGCTAGCGGGATACTCCGCAATGAGCAGTTCTTC	CASSYTVGASGILRNEQFF
TRBV7-8	TRBD1	.	TRBJ2-7	TGTGCCAGCAGCCGACCGGGACAGGGTAGTACAAAGGCCTACGAGCAGTACTTC	CASSRPGQGSTKAYEQYF
TRBV5-4	TRBD1	.	TRBJ1-2	TGTGCCAGCAGCTTAGATCCCGGACAGGGGATAAGCTACACCTTC	CASSLDPGQGISYTF
TRBV2	TRBD1	once	TRBJ1-6	TGTGCCAGCAGTGGTCTGGAAACAGGGGTTAATTCACCCCTCCACTTT	CASSGLETGVNSPLHF
TRBV18	.	.	TRBJ1-1	TGTGCCAGCTCACCGACGGAAAACAGGGACATTGCTGAAGCTTTCTTT	CASSPTENRDIAEAFF
TRBV19	.	.	TRBJ1-5	TGTGCCAGTAGTATTAACGGAGCCAGCAATCAGCCCCAGCATTTT	CASSINGASNQPQHF
TRBV6-5	TRBD1	.	TRBJ1-2	TGTGCCAGCATTCGGGACAGGGTGGCTAACTATGGCTACACCTTC	CASIRDRVANYGYTF
TRBV19	.	.	TRBJ1-2	TGTGCCAGTAGTATAGACTCGAACTATGGCTACACCTTC	CASSIDSNYGYTF
TRBV9	.	once	TRBJ2-5	TGTGCCAGCAGCGTGGGTAGGGGATTCCAAGAGACCCAGTACTTC	CASSVGRGFQETQYF
TRBV28	TRBD1	.	TRBJ2-3	TGTGCCAGCAATTCACGGGACAGGGACACAGATACGCAGTATTTT	CASNSRDRDTDTQYF
TRBV2	TRBD1	.	TRBJ1-3	TGTGCCAGCAGTGCCAGGGGGCCCTCCGGAAACACCATATATTTT	CASSARGPSGNTIYF
TRBV9	TRBD2	.	TRBJ2-1	TGTGCCAGCAGCGTAGCGGGAGGGCGCTACAATGAGCAGTTCTTC	CASSVAGGRYNEQFF
TRBV11-2	.	few	TRBJ2-5	TGTGCCAGCAGCATTACAGGGACCCAGTACTTC	CASSITGTQYF
TRBV3-1/TRBV3-2	.	.	TRBJ2-3	TGTGCCAGCACCCAATTCCCCCCGGGAGTCGGAGATACGCAGTATTTT	CASTQFPPGVGDTQYF
TRBV11-3	.	.	TRBJ2-5	TGTGCCAGCAGCTCCACAGGACAAGAGACCCAGTACTTC	CASSSTGQETQYF
TRBV7-2	.	few	TRBJ1-1	TGTGCCAGCAGCTTAGGACAGTATGAAGCTTTCTTT	CASSLGQYEAFF
TRBV6-6	TRBD1	.	TRBJ2-2	TGTGCCATACAGGGGGCGCCCAGGGACACCGGGGAGCTGTTTTTT	CAIQGAPRDTGELFF
TRBV9	.	.	TRBJ2-5	TGTGCCAGCAGCGTAGGGGCCCCAGGGGCCCAAGAGACCCAGTACTTC	CASSVGAPGAQETQYF
TRBV2	.	few	TRBJ1-2	TGTGCCAGCAAGCGACAGGCCGGGTTTAACTATGGCTACACCTTC	CASKRQAGFNYGYTF
TRBV12-3/TRBV12-4	.	.	TRBJ1-1	TGTGCCAGCATCCTGACAGGTGGTACTGAAGCTTTCTTT	CASILTGGTEAFF
TRBV10-3	.	.	TRBJ1-1	TGTGCCATCAGTGAGGGCGGGGGCAAGAATGCTTTCTTT	CAISEGGGKNAFF
TRBV30	.	.	TRBJ2-7	TGTGCCTGGAGTTCGGGTCTTTCCTACGAGCAGTACTTC	CAWSSGLSYEQYF